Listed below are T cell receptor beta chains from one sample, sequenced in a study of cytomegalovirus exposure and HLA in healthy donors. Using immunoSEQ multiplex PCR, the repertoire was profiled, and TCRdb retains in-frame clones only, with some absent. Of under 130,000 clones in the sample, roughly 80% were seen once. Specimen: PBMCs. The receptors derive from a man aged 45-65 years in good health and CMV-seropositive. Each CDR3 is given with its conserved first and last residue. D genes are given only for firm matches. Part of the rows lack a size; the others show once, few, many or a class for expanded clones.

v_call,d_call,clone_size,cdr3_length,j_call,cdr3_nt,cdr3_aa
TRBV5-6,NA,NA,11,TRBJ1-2,TGTGCCACCGGGGGTTGGGATGGCTACACCTTC,CATGGWDGYTF
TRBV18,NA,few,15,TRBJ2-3,TGTGCCAGCTCACCACAGGACGGGGGCACAGATACGCAGTATTTT,CASSPQDGGTDTQYF
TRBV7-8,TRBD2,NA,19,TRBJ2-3,TGTGCCAGCAGCTTATTTCAAGCGCTAGCGGGAGTAGACACAGATACGCAGTATTTT,CASSLFQALAGVDTDTQYF
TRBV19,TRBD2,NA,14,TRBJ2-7,TGTGCCAGTAGTGCTAGCGGGAGGGTCGGCGAGCAGTACTTC,CASSASGRVGEQYF
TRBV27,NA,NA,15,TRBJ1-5,TGTGCCAGCAGTTTGACGCAGGGGCGTCGTCAGCCCCAGCATTTT,CASSLTQGRRQPQHF
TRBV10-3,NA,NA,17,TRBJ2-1,TGTGCCATAGCACCCCTCAGGGGTGGATCGGATTACAATGAGCAGTTCTTC,CAIAPLRGGSDYNEQFF
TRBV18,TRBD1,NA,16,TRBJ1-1,TGTGCCAGCTCACCAGGCCCTGACAGGGTTGGCACTGAAGCTTTCTTT,CASSPGPDRVGTEAFF
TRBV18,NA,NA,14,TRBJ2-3,TGTGCCAGCACTAGAGTGGGGAGCACAGATACGCAGTATTTT,CASTRVGSTDTQYF
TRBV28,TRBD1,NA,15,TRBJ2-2,TGTGCCAGCAGTTTTGCGACAGGGGGCATCGGGGAGCTGTTTTTT,CASSFATGGIGELFF
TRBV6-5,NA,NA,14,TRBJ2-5,TGTGCCAGCAAGATGTCCCAGGGGCTCGGGACCCAGTACTTC,CASKMSQGLGTQYF
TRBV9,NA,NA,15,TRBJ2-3,TGTGCCAGCAGCGTAGCACTGGGGGCCACAGATACGCAGTATTTT,CASSVALGATDTQYF
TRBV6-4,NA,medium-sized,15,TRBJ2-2,TGTGCCAGCAGTGCGGGAGACGGGAACACCGGGGAGCTGTTTTTT,CASSAGDGNTGELFF
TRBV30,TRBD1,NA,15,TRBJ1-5,TGTGCCTGGAGTCGGGCAGGGGGCCTCGGTCAGCCCCAGCATTTT,CAWSRAGGLGQPQHF
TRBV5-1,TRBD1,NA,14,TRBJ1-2,TGCGCCAGCGGACAGGAGGGAGTACGGTATGGCTACACCTTC,CASGQEGVRYGYTF
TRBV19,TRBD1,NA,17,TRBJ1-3,TGTGCCAGTAGTATAGCCATCGGGACAGACTCTGGAAACACCATATATTTT,CASSIAIGTDSGNTIYF
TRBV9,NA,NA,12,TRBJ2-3,TGTGCCAGCTCCCCTCCTACAGATACGCAGTATTTT,CASSPPTDTQYF
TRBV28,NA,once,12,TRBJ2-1,TGTGCCAGCAGTTTACCGGGGAATGAGCAGTTCTTC,CASSLPGNEQFF
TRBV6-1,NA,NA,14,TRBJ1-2,TGTGCCAGCAGTGCTACGGGACACGCTGTCGGCTACACCTTC,CASSATGHAVGYTF
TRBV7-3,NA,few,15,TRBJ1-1,TGTGCCAGCAGCCCGTACGGGGGTTTTAACACTGAAGCTTTCTTT,CASSPYGGFNTEAFF
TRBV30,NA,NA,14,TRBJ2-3,TGTGCCTGGAGTGCTCTGATAGGCACAGATACGCAGTATTTT,CAWSALIGTDTQYF
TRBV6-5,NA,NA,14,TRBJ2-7,TGTGCCACCTGCACAGGCGTCCATGCATCCGAGCAGTACTTC,CATCTGVHASEQYF
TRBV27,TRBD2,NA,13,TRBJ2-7,TGTGCCAGCTGGGGACTAGCGGGAGATGTGCAGTACTTC,CASWGLAGDVQYF
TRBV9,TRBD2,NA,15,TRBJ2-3,TGTGCCAGCAGCGAGTCCAGCGGGAACTCAGATACGCAGTATTTT,CASSESSGNSDTQYF
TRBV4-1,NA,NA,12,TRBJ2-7,TGCGCCAGCAGCCAAGTCGGTTACGAGCAGTACTTC,CASSQVGYEQYF
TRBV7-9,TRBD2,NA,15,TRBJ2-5,TGTGCCAGCAGCTTTGGGGCGGGAGGGCTGGAGACCCAGTACTTC,CASSFGAGGLETQYF
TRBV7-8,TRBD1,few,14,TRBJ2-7,TGTGCCAGCAGCCCGGACAGGACTTCCTACGAGCAGTACTTC,CASSPDRTSYEQYF
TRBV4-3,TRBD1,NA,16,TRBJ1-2,TGCGCCAGCAGCCAAGATCCGGGACAGGGGACCTATGGCTACACCTTC,CASSQDPGQGTYGYTF
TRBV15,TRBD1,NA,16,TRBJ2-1,TGTGCCACCAGGGACAAAGGGACAGGGCTAAACAATGAGCAGTTCTTC,CATRDKGTGLNNEQFF
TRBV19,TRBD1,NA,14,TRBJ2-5,TGTGCCAGTAGTATAGGAGACAGGGGTGAGACCCAGTACTTC,CASSIGDRGETQYF
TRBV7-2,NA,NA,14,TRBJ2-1,TGTGCCAGCAGCGACGGACTATTATACAATGAGCAGTTCTTC,CASSDGLLYNEQFF
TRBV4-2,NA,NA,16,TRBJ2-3,TGTGCCAGCAGCCAAGATTCCCCAAGGGGGGGTGATACGCAGTATTTT,CASSQDSPRGGDTQYF
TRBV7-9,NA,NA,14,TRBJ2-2,TGTTCCAGCAGCTCCCAGGGATTCGGCGGGGAGCTGTTTTTT,CSSSSQGFGGELFF
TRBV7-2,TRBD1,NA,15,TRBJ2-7,TGTGCCAGCAGCCTCGGGACAGGGGTCCCTTACGAGCAGTACTTC,CASSLGTGVPYEQYF
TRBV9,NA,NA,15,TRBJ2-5,TGTGCCAGCAGCGTAGCGGGGCAGGGGAAAGAGACCCAGTACTTC,CASSVAGQGKETQYF
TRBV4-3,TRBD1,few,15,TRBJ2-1,TGCGCCAGCAGCCAGGACAGGCTGGGGCTCAATGAGCAGTTCTTC,CASSQDRLGLNEQFF
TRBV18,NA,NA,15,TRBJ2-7,TGTGCCAGCTCACCCCAGGGAGGAACTGTTGACGAGCAGTACTTC,CASSPQGGTVDEQYF
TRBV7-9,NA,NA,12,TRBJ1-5,TGTGCCAGCAGCTTATGGACACAGCCCCAGCATTTT,CASSLWTQPQHF
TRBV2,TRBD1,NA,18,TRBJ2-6,TGTGCCAGCAGTGAGTTGGGACAGGCTACCTCTGGGGCCAACGTCCTGACTTTC,CASSELGQATSGANVLTF
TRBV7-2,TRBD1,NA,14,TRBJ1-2,TGTGCCAGCAGCTTAGCCAGGGGGGAGAAGGGCTACACCTTC,CASSLARGEKGYTF
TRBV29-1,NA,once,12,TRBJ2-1,TGCAGCGTTGAAGGGCCCCCCAATGAGCAGTTCTTC,CSVEGPPNEQFF
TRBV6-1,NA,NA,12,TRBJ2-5,TGTGCCAGCAGGAGGTACCAAGAGACCCAGTACTTC,CASRRYQETQYF
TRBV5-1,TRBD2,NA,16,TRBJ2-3,TGCGCCAGCAGCTCCGGCCTAGCGGGGGCGACAGATACGCAGTATTTT,CASSSGLAGATDTQYF
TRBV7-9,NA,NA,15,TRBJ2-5,TGTGCCAGCAGCCCACTCACAGGGGCGGGGGAGACCCAGTACTTC,CASSPLTGAGETQYF
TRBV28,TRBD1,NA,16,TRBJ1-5,TGTGCCAGCAGTTTTTGGGGACAGCGTAGCAATCAGCCCCAGCATTTT,CASSFWGQRSNQPQHF
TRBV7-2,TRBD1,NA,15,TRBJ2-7,TGTGCCAGCAGCTTCATGCCGGGACAGGGTAACGAGCAGTACTTC,CASSFMPGQGNEQYF
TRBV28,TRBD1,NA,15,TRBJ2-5,TGTGCCAGCAGTGGAGGTGGGACAGGGAAAGAGACCCAGTACTTC,CASSGGGTGKETQYF
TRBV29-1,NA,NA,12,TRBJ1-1,TGCAGCGCTGACATCACCGGGACTGAAGCTTTCTTT,CSADITGTEAFF
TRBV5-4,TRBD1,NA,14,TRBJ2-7,TGTGCCAGCAGCTCGGGACAGGGACTTAAAGAGCAGTACTTC,CASSSGQGLKEQYF
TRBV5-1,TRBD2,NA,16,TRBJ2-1,TGCGCCAGCAGCTTGGCCGGGACTAGCGGGGATAGGGAGCAGTTCTTC,CASSLAGTSGDREQFF
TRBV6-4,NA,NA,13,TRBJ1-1,TGTGCCAGCAGTCGGGATTGGGGCACTGAAGCTTTCTTT,CASSRDWGTEAFF
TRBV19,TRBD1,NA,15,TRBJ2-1,TGTGCCAGTAGTTGGACAGGGGGCTATTCGAGTGAGCAGTTCTTC,CASSWTGGYSSEQFF
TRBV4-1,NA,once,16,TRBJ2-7,TGCGCCAGCAGCCAAGAACCTTTCTCTCCAGACTACGAGCAGTACTTC,CASSQEPFSPDYEQYF
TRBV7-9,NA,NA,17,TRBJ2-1,TGTGCCAGCAGCTATCCCCCGGCCAGCGACGATTACAATGAGCAGTTCTTC,CASSYPPASDDYNEQFF
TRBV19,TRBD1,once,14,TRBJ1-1,TGTGCCAGTAGTGCGACAGGGGTGTACACTGAAGCTTTCTTT,CASSATGVYTEAFF
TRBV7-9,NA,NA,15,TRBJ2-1,TGTGCCAGCAGCTTTCGGGGGATTCAGTTTGGTGAGCAGTTCTTC,CASSFRGIQFGEQFF